The following is a T cell receptor beta chain sequence with its context. Its antigen has not been determined. Base qualities are not at hand, and no much larger clone is one base apart. These data are taken from a study of blood T cell repertoires in COVID-19 (dated by TCRdb to about 2020). Background on the whole study: Samples covering the acute and convalescent phases of COVID-19 were provided by collaborators in the United States, Italy and Spain. The material from the prospective study consisted of cDNA or gDNA derived from T cells, B-cell-depleted T cells, or PBMCs. Subjects who had been exposed to COVID-19, were actively infected with it, or had recovered from it provided the deeply sampled blood TCRbeta repertoires that made up the dataset. A freely available public database, intended as a resource for researchers studying the immune response to SARS-CoV-2, is where the repertoires were released. The samples were drawn from the first 160 participants of the ongoing ImmuneRACE study and from about 1,200 subjects provided by 6 global collaborators. The sample metadata nearly always contained a de-identified subject ID, COVID-19 status, age in years and sex. Where available, HLA class I and class II types were obtained from metadata supplied by the sample provider rather than from assay-based typing.

V loses 4 bases at its end and J loses 1 base; junction bases beyond the gene matches: 7. The CDR3 holds 17 amino acids from the cysteine to the phenylalanine. The DNA shown is the 51-base CDR3, in frame from base 1. The germline V gene supplies CDR1 MGHRA and CDR2 YSYEKL. Collaborating institutions collected whole blood in K2EDTA tubes following their own protocols. Collaborator samples were shipped for TCRbeta analysis as frozen whole blood, isolated PBMCs, or DNA extracted from either sample type. The paper as a whole reports these results and caveats: The amount of clinical and demographic metadata varied by source and participant and was provided uncurated.

TCRbeta CDR3 regions were amplified from genomic DNA by means of the immunoSEQ Assay, a bias-controlled multiplex PCR. The original pipeline was this. Nucleated cell counts per sample were estimated from amplification of reference gene primers within the assay. Sequence reads were collapsed and filtered to measure the absolute abundance of every unique TCRbeta CDR3 rearrangement. Productive Simpson clonality was computed per sample as the square root of Simpson's diversity index over productive rearrangements. In TCRdb, the immuneACCESS table is reduced to in-frame sequences with V and J assigned. These tables do not hold every clone; where another copy was compared, an unresolved V gene accounts for under half, and the others remain unexplained. D and trimming come from the DNA, and the V and J calls and clone size come from that table. The sample includes some 380,000 clones, with around 89% observed a single time. Around 7% of the sample goes to the ten largest clones.

This clonotype was obtained from a man younger than 35 with active or convalescent COVID-19. Recombination linked TRBV4-1 to TRBJ2-2; TRBD2 aligns with 9 central bases. Sequences were obtained from peripheral blood. The DNA reads as follows: TGCGCCAGCAGCCTTAGCGGGAGTCCCGTGAACACCGGGGAGCTGTTTTTT. Its translation reads: CASSLSGSPVNTGELFF.